The source of this T cell receptor beta chain is a study of OX40 agonist ivuxolimab in advanced cancers. Study background: Cohort: around 86% men, mean age approximately 60, aged roughly 23 to 79.

Method: immunoSEQ multiplex PCR; TCRdb's copy keeps in-frame clones and lacks some. The table records 60,000 to 90,000 clones, about nine tenths of them present only once. Per germline, CDR1 LNHDA and CDR2 SQIVND (reference sequence). CDR3 length: 15 amino acids. V was clipped by 1 base and J by 5 bases; unmatched bases: 4. General study points: A proportion of nonresponders additionally exhibited low normalized T-cell clonal expansion. Expansion of clones was among the lowest in partial responders at 0.1-3.0 mg/kg.

About this clone itself: Antigen specificity is unknown.

The source is an adult with an advanced solid tumor such as melanoma, head and neck, liver or kidney cancer. The J gene is TRBJ2-1, the V gene TRBV19, with 8 positions matching TRBD2. The specimen comprised CD4+ or CD8+ T cells sorted from blood, sampled in a trial of the OX40 agonist ivuxolimab. Here the CDR3 reads CASSIAKRENNEQFF. CDR3 nucleotide sequence: TGTGCCAGTAGTATAGCTAAGCGGGAGAACAATGAGCAGTTCTTC.